Detailed here is one T cell receptor beta chain. Using genomic DNA as the template, TCR beta VDJ and CDR3 profiling was carried out. TCRdb called the reads again in MiXCR, with one record for every CDR3 protein. The data show around 290,000 distinct CDR3 sequences, with approximately 58% seen just once and 1% to 1.5% held by the top ten. The data originate from a study of CD8+CD57+ T cells in acquired aplastic anemia. Study information: Yields of DNA that came from sorted CD4+ and CD8+ cells averaged around 3 ug.

It was patients with CD8+CD57+ cell expansion by flow cytometry who were chosen for sequencing. Trimming took off 3 bases at V and 0 bases at J, with 6 bases between the two ends. Germline loops: CDR1 WNHNN, CDR2 SYGVQD (reference sequence). There are 13 residues in the CDR3. The V and J genes are TRBV10-1 and TRBJ2-7; D remains ambiguous. Sequencing used sorted CD4+, CD8+, or CD8+CD57+ T cells (not recorded which) from PBMCs. This receptor was taken from a human donor with aplastic anemia. CDR3 nucleotide sequence: TGCGCCAGCAGTGACGACCTCTCCTACGAGCAGTACTTC. It is translated as CASSDDLSYEQYF.